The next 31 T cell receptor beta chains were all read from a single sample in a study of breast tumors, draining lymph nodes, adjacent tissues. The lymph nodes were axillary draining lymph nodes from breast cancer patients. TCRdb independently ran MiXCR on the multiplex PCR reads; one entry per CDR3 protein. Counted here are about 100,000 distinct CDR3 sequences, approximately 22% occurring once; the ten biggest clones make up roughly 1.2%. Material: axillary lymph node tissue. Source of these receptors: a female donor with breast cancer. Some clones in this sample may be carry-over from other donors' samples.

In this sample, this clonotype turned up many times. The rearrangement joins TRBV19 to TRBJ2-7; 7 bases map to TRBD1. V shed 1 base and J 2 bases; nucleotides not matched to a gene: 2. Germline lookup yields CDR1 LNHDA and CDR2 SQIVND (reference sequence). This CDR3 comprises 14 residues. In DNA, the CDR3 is TGTGCCAGTAGTATAGGGACAGGAACCTACGAGCAGTACTTC. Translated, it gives CASSIGTGTYEQYF. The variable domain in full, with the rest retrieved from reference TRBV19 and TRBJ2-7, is DGGITQSPKYLFRKEGQNVTLSCEQNLNHDAMYWYRQDPGQGLRLIYYSQIVNDFQKGDIAEGYSVSREKKESFPLTVTSAQKNPTAFYLCASSIGTGTYEQYFGPGTRLTVT.

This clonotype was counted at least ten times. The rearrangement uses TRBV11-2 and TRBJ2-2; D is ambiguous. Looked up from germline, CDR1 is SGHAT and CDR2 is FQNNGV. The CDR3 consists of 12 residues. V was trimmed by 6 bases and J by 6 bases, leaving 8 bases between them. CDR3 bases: TGTGCCAGCAGTGGCGAGTCCGGGGAGCTGTTTTTT. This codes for CASSGESGELFF.

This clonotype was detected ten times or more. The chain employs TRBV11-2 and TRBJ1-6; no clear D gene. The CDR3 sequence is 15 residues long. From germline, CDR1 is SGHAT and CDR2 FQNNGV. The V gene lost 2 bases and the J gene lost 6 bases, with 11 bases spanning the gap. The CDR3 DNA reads TGTGCCAGCAGCTTATCGGGTGGTGGTAATTCACCCCTCCACTTT. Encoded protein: CASSLSGGGNSPLHF.

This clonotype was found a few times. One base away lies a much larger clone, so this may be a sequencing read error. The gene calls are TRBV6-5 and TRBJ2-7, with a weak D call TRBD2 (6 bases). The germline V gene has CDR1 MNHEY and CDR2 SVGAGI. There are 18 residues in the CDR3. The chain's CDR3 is CASSYSAPLVAVSHEQYF. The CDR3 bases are TGTGCCAGCAGTTACTCGGCGCCGTTGGTAGCGGTCTCCCACGAGCAGTACTTC.

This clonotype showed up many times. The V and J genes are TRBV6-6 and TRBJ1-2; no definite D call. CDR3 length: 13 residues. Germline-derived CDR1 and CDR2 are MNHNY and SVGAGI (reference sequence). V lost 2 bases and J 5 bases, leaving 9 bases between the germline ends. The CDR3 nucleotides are TGTGCCAGCAGTTACCCGGGAGGATATGGCTACACCTTC. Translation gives CASSYPGGYGYTF.

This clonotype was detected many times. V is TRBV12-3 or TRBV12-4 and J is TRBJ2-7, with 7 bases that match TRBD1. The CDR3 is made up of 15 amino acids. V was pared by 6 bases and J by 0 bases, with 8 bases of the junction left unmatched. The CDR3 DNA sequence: TGTGCCAGCAGCCGCCGACAGGGTTTCTCCTACGAGCAGTACTTC. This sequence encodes CASSRRQGFSYEQYF.

The CDR3 nucleotides read TGTGCCAGCTCACCATCGTCCAATCAGCCCCAGCATTTT. Translating it yields CASSPSSNQPQHF. The J gene is TRBJ1-5, the V gene TRBV18; D is undetermined. This CDR3 contains 13 residues. Germline V gene lookup returns CDR1 KGHSH and CDR2 LQKENI. V lost 2 bases and J 3 bases, leaving 5 bases between the germline ends.

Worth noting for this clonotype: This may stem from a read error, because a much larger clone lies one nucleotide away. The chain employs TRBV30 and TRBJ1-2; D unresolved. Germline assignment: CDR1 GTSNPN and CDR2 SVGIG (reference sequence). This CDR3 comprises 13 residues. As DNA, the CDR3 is TGTGCCCTCCGTACGCGTTCTAACTATGGCTACATCTTC. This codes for CALRTRSNYGYIF. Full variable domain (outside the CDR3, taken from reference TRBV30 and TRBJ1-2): SQTIHQWPATLVQPVGSPLSLECTVEGTSNPNLYWYRQAAGRGLQLLFYSVGIGQISSEVPQNLSASRPQDRQFILSSKKLLLSDSGFYLCALRTRSNYGYIFGSGTRLTVV.

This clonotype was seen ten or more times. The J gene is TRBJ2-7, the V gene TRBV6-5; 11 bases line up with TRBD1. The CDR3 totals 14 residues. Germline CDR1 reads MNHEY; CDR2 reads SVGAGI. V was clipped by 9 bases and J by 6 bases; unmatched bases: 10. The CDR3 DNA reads TGTGCCAGTACCGGGACAGGGGGTTTGGGCGAGCAGTACTTC. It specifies CASTGTGGLGEQYF.

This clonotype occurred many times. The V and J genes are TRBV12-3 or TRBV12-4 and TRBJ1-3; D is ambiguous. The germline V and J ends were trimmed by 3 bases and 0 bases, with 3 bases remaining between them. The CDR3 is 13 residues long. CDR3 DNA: TGTGCCAGCAGTTTCTACTCTGGAAACACCATATATTTT. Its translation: CASSFYSGNTIYF.

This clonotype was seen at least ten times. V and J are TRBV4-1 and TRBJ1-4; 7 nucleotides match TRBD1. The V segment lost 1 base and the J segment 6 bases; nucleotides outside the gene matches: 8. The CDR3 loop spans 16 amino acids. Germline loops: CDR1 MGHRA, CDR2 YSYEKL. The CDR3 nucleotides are TGCGCCAGCAGCCAAGGACAGGGACTATTTTATGAAAAACTGTTTTTT. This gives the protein CASSQGQGLFYEKLFF.

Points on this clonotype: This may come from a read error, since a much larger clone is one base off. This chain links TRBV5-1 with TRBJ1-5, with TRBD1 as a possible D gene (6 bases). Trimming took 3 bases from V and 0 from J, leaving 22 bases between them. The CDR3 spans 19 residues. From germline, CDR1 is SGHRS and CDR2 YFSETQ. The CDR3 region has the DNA TGCGCCAGCAGCTCTCGACGGGGGGCGCAAGTCCATAGCAATCAGCCCCAGCATTTT. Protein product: CASSSRRGAQVHSNQPQHF.

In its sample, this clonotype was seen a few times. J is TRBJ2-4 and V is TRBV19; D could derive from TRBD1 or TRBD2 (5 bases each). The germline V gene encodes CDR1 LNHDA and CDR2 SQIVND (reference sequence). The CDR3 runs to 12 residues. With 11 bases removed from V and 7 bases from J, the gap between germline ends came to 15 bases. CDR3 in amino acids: CAVSGGKNIQYF. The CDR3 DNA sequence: TGTGCCGTTAGTGGGGGAAAGAACATTCAGTACTTC.

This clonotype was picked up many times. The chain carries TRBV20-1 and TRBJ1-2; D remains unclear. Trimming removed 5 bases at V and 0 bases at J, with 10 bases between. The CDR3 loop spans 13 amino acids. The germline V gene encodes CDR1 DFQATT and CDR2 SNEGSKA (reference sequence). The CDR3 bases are TGCAGTGCTCAAACACCACCTAACTATGGCTACACCTTC. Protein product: CSAQTPPNYGYTF.

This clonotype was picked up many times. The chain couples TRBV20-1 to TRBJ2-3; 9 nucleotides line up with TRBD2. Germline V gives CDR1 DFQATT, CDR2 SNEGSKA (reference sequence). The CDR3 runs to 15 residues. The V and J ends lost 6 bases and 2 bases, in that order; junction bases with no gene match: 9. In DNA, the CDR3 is TGCAGTGCGCCGACTAGCGGTGTATTCACAGATACGCAGTATTTT. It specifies CSAPTSGVFTDTQYF.

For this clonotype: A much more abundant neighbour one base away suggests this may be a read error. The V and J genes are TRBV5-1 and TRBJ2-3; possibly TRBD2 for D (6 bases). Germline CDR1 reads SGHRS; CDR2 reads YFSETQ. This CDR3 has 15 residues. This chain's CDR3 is CASRARGKDTGTQYF. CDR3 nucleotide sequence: TGCGCCAGCAGAGCCCGCGGGAAAGACACAGGTACGCAGTATTTT.

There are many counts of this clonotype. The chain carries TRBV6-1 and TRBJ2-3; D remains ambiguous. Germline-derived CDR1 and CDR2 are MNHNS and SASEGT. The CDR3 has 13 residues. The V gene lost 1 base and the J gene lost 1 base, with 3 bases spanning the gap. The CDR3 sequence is CASSEVGTDTQYF. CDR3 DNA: TGTGCCAGCAGTGAAGTGGGCACAGATACGCAGTATTTT.

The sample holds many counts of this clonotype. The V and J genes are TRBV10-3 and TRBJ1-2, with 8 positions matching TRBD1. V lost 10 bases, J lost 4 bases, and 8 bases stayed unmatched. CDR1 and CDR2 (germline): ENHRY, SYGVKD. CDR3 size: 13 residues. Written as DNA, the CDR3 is TGTGCCACCCTGGACAGGGCTGGCTATGGCTACACCTTC. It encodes CATLDRAGYGYTF.

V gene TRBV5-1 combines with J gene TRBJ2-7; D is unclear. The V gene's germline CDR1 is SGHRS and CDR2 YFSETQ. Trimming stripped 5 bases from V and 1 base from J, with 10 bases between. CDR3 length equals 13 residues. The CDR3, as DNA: TGCGCCAGCAGGTCCCTGACTTCCTACGAGCAGTACTTC. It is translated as CASRSLTSYEQYF.

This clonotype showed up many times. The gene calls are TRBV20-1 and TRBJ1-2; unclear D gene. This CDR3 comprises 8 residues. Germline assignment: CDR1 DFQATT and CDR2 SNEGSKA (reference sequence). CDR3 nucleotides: TGCACCCCGGGTGGCTACACCTTC. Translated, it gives CTPGGYTF.

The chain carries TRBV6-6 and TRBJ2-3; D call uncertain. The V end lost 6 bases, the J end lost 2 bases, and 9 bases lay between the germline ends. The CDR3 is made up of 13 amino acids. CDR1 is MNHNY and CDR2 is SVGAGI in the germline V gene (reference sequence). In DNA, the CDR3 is TGTGCCAGCAGCTTACCAGTCACAGATACGCAGTATTTT. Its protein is CASSLPVTDTQYF.

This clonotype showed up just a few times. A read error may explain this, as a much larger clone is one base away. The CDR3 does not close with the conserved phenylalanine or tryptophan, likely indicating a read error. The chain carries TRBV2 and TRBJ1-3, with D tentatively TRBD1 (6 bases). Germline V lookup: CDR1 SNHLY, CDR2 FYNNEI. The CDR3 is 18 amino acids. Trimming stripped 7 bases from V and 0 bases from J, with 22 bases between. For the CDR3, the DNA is TGTGCCAGCACCAGCTTCTGGGACACCCAAAACTCTGGAAACACCATATATCTT. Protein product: CASTSFWDTQNSGNTIYL.

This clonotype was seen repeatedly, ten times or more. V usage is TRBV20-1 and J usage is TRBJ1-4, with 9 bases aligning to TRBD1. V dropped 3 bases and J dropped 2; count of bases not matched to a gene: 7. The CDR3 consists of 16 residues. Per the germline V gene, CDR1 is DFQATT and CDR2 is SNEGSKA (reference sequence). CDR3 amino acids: CSASLGTGKTNEKLFF. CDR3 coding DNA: TGCAGTGCTAGTCTCGGGACAGGGAAGACTAATGAAAAACTGTTTTTT.

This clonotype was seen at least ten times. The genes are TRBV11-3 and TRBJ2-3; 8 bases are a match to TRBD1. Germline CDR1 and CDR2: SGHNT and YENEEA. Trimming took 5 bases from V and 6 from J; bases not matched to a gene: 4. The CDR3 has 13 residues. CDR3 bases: TGTGCCAGCAGCCAGGACAGGGCGGATACGCAGTATTTT. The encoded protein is CASSQDRADTQYF. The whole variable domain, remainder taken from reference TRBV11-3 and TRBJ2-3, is EAGVVQSPRYKIIEKKQPVAFWCNPISGHNTLYWYLQNLGQGPELLIRYENEEAVDDSQLPKDRFSAERLKGVDSTLKIQPAELGDSAVYLCASSQDRADTQYFGPGTRLTVL.

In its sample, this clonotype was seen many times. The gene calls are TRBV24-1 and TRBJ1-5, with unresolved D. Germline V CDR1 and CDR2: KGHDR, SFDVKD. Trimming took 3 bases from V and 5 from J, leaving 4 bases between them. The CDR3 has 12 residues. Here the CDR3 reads CATSDGDQPQHF. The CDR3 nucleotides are TGTGCCACCAGTGATGGGGATCAGCCCCAGCATTTT.

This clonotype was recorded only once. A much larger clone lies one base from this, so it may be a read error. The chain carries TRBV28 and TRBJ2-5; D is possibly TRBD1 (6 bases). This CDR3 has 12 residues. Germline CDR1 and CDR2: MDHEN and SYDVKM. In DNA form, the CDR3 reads TGTACCAGCACGGCAGGGGCAGAGACCCAGTACTTC. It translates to CTSTAGAETQYF.

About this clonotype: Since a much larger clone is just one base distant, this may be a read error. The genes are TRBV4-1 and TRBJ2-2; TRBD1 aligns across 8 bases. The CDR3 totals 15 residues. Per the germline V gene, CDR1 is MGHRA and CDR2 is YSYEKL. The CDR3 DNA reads TGCGCCAGCAGCCAAGGAGTGTGGGGGCAGGGGGCGCTGTTTTTT. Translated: CASSQGVWGQGALFF.

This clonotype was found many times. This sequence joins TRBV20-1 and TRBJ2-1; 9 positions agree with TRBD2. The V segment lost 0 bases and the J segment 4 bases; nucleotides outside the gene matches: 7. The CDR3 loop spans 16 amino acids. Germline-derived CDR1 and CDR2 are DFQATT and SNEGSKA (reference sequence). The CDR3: CSARDYSGGLYNEQFF. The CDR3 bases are TGCAGTGCTAGAGATTACAGCGGGGGGCTATACAATGAGCAGTTCTTC.

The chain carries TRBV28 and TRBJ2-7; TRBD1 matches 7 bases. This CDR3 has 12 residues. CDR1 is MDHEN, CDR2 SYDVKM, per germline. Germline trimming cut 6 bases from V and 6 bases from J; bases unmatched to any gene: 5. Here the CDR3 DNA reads TGTGCCAGCAGCTGGGACAGCGGCGAGCAGTACTTC. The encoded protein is CASSWDSGEQYF.

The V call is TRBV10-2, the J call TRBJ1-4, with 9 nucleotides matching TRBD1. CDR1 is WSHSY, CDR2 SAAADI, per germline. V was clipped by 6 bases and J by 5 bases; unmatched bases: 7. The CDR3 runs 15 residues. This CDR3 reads CASRGTGGVNEKLFF. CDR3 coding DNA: TGCGCCAGCAGGGGAACAGGGGGCGTCAATGAAAAACTGTTTTTT.

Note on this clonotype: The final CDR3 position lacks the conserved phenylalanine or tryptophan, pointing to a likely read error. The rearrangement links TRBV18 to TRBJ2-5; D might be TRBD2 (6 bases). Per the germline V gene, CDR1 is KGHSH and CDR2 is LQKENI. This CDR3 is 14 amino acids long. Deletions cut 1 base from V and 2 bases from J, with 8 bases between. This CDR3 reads CASSPLGTQETQYS. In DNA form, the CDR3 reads TGTGCCAGCTCACCACTGGGGACTCAAGAGACCCAGTACTCC.